These 14 T cell receptor beta chains were all obtained from the same sample, sequenced in a study of siplizumab effects on memory and regulatory T cells. The protocol was immunoSEQ multiplex PCR, while the TCRdb copy is restricted to in-frame clones and leaves out a portion. The table includes approximately 60,000 clones, just over 95% detected once. The sample comprised naive CD8+ T cells sorted from blood. The source of these receptors is a human donor in good health.

The chain has TRBV19 and TRBJ1-1; possibly TRBD1 for D (5 bases). From germline, CDR1 is LNHDA and CDR2 SQIVND (reference sequence). V dropped 5 bases and J dropped 6 bases, with 13 bases sitting between them. The CDR3 has 13 residues. CDR3 protein: CASSADWGAEAFF. The CDR3 DNA is TGTGCCAGTAGTGCGGATTGGGGCGCTGAAGCTTTCTTT.

This chain joins TRBV7-3 and TRBJ2-3, with 7 bases fitting TRBD1. CDR1 and CDR2 (germline): SGHTA, FQGTGA. V dropped 5 bases and J dropped 1; count of bases not matched to a gene: 3. This CDR3 has 14 residues. The CDR3 protein is CASSRGQGTDTQYF. As DNA, the CDR3 is TGTGCCAGCAGCCGAGGACAGGGCACAGATACGCAGTATTTT.

The rearrangement links TRBV28 to TRBJ2-5; TRBD2 matches 7 bases. This CDR3 spans 16 amino acids. V lost 4 bases to trimming and J lost 3 bases; unmatched junction nucleotides: 11. Germline CDR1 is MDHEN and CDR2 is SYDVKM. The CDR3 nucleotides read TGTGCCAGCAGTTCCGAATTGGGGGGGAAAGAAGAGACCCAGTACTTC. Amino acids: CASSSELGGKEETQYF.

This chain connects TRBV12-5 to TRBJ1-3; tentatively, D is TRBD1 (6 bases). CDR1 LGHNT and CDR2 FRNRAP come from the germline V gene. This CDR3 contains 16 residues. V was shortened by 5 bases and J by 0 bases, with 14 bases between the two germline ends. CDR3 nucleotides: TGTGCTAGTGGTCAGGGAAGGGGGAACTCTGGAAACACCATATATTTT. Translated, it gives CASGQGRGNSGNTIYF.

This chain joins TRBV19 and TRBJ2-3, with D unclear. Germline V gene data show CDR1 as LNHDA and CDR2 as SQIVND (reference sequence). The length of the CDR3 is 14 residues. The V and J ends lost 8 bases and 2 bases respectively, with 14 bases between them. CDR3 coding DNA: TGTGCCAGTCAAGCCAGGCAAATCACAGATACGCAGTATTTT. This encodes CASQARQITDTQYF.

The chain employs TRBV7-9 and TRBJ1-4; 7 nucleotides match TRBD1. The CDR3 length is 19 residues. Germline loops: CDR1 SEHNR, CDR2 FQNEAQ (reference sequence). V was clipped by 5 bases and J by 0 bases; unmatched bases: 15. DNA of the CDR3: TGTGCCAGCAGCCCACGGGCAGGGGGGGAAAAGGCAACTAATGAAAAACTGTTTTTT. This codes for CASSPRAGGEKATNEKLFF.

This chain links TRBV29-1 with TRBJ2-2; D unclear. The germline gives CDR1 SQVTM, CDR2 ANQGSEA. The CDR3 consists of 10 residues. With 3 bases removed from V and 6 bases from J, the gap between germline ends came to 2 bases. CDR3 nucleotide sequence: TGCAGCGTTGAGTCCGGGGAGCTGTTTTTT. Its translation is CSVESGELFF.

The chain combines TRBV28 with TRBJ2-2, with a weak D call TRBD2 (6 bases). Germline V CDR1 and CDR2: MDHEN, SYDVKM. This CDR3 is built from 13 residues. With 3 bases removed from V and 5 bases from J, the gap between germline ends came to 7 bases. For the CDR3, the DNA is TGTGCCAGCAGTTTCGGGGGTACCGGGGAGCTGTTTTTT. Protein: CASSFGGTGELFF. The full variable domain, with the rest looked up from reference TRBV28 and TRBJ2-2, is DVKVTQSSRYLVKRTGEKVFLECVQDMDHENMFWYRQDPGLGLRLIYFSYDVKMKEKGDIPEGYSVSREKKERFSLILESASTNQTSMYLCASSFGGTGELFFGEGSRLTVL.

This chain links TRBV7-2 with TRBJ2-7; TRBD2 agrees at 10 bases. Germline V gene sequence: CDR1 SGHTA, CDR2 FQGNSA. V shed 5 bases, J shed 0 bases, and the junction held 7 bases outside the gene matches. CDR3 length: 16 residues. The CDR3 region is CASSRQAGGSSYEQYF. The CDR3 DNA reads as TGTGCCAGCAGCCGACAAGCGGGGGGGAGCTCCTACGAGCAGTACTTC. Full variable domain (outside the CDR3, taken from reference TRBV7-2 and TRBJ2-7): GAGVSQSPSNKVTEKGKDVELRCDPISGHTALYWYRQSLGQGLEFLIYFQGNSAPDKSGLPSDRFSAERTGGSVSTLTIQRTQQEDSAVYLCASSRQAGGSSYEQYFGPGTRLTVT.

The chain combines TRBV9 with TRBJ2-7; D not certain. CDR1 and CDR2 from the germline V gene are SGDLS and YYNGEE. V was clipped by 3 bases and J by 5 bases, with 15 bases between them. The CDR3 contains 14 residues. The CDR3, as DNA: TGTGCCAGCAGCGAGGATGGGCTTAGTCACGAGCAGTACTTC. Amino acid sequence: CASSEDGLSHEQYF.

The chain links TRBV7-9 to TRBJ1-3; 7 bases line up with TRBD1. In germline, CDR1 is SEHNR, CDR2 FQNEAQ (reference sequence). Trimming at V came to 5 bases and at J to 0 bases, leaving 10 bases not matched to a gene. This CDR3 is built from 17 residues. The CDR3 nucleotides are TGTGCCAGCAGCGGACCGGGACAGCTCCTCTCTGGAAACACCATATATTTT. Protein sequence: CASSGPGQLLSGNTIYF.

V and J are TRBV2 and TRBJ1-3, with TRBD1 as a possible D gene (5 bases). V gave up 2 bases and J gave up 2 bases, with 10 bases separating them. Germline V lookup: CDR1 SNHLY, CDR2 FYNNEI. The CDR3 contains 15 residues. The CDR3 sequence: CASSESLGPGNTIYF. CDR3 sequence (DNA): TGTGCCAGCAGTGAATCCCTGGGGCCTGGAAACACCATATATTTT.

The J gene is TRBJ2-5, the V gene TRBV13; TRBD1 is a possible D gene (5 bases). CDR3 length: 14 amino acids. Per germline, CDR1 PRHDT and CDR2 FYEKMQ (reference sequence). V shed 2 bases and J shed 1 base, with 8 bases lying between them. The CDR3, as DNA: TGTGCCAGCAGCTTACAGGGTCTCCAAGAGACCCAGTACTTC. Amino acid sequence: CASSLQGLQETQYF.

The gene calls are TRBV4-3 and TRBJ1-2; TRBD1 might be the D (6 bases). The germline V gene has CDR1 LGHNA and CDR2 YSLEER. Trimming cost V 1 base and J 8 bases, with 20 bases left between them. CDR3 size: 16 residues. CDR3 amino acids: CASSQGWEGVQFGYTF. CDR3 bases: TGCGCCAGCAGCCAAGGGTGGGAGGGGGTTCAGTTCGGCTACACCTTC.